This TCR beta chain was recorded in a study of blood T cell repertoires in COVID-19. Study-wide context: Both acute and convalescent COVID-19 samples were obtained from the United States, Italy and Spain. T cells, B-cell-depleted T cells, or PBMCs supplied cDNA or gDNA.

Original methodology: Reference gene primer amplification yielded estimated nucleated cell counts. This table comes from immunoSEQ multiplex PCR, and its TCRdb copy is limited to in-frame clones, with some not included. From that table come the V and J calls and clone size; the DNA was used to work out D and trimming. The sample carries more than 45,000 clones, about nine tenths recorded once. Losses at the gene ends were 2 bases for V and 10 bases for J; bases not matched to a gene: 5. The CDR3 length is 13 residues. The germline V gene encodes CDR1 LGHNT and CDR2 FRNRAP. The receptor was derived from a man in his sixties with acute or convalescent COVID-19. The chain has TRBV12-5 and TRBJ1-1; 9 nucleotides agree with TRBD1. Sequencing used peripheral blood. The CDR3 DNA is TGTGCTAGTGGTTTGTCCCCGGACAGGGGAGCTTTCTTT. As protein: CASGLSPDRGAFF. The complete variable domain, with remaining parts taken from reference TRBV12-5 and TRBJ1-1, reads DARVTQTPRHKVTEMGQEVTMRCQPILGHNTVFWYRQTMMQGLELLAYFRNRAPLDDSGMPKDRFSAEMPDATLATLKIQPSEPRDSAVYFCASGLSPDRGAFFGQGTRLTVV.